The clone carrying this TCR beta chain was observed a few times. The target antigen is unknown. This record comes from a study of early T cells in non-severe SARS-CoV-2 infection. Overall study context: Sequencing of bulk RNA from unsorted whole blood was done, without chain pairing.

The TCR library protocol attached unique molecular identifiers to the individual cDNA molecules. TCRdb re-called the 5' RACE reads with MiXCR, one entry per CDR3 protein. The data contain tens of thousands of distinct CDR3 sequences, more than 10% of them singletons. The CDR3 sequence is 15 residues long. V gave up 4 bases and J gave up 0 bases; unmatched junction bases: 6. Per the germline V gene, CDR1 is SGHRS and CDR2 is YFSETQ. Findings and caveats of the study: Matching against VDJdb likely underestimated virus-specific expansions, favoring anti-spike CD8.

The specimen sequenced was whole blood. V usage is TRBV5-1 and J usage is TRBJ1-1; 7 bases are a match to TRBD1. The TCR was taken from an adult who was a healthcare worker with PCR-confirmed SARS-CoV-2 infection or an uninfected control (not recorded which). This CDR3 is CASSVYRGMNTEAFF. Written as DNA, the CDR3 is TGCGCCAGCAGCGTATACAGGGGAATGAACACTGAAGCTTTCTTT.